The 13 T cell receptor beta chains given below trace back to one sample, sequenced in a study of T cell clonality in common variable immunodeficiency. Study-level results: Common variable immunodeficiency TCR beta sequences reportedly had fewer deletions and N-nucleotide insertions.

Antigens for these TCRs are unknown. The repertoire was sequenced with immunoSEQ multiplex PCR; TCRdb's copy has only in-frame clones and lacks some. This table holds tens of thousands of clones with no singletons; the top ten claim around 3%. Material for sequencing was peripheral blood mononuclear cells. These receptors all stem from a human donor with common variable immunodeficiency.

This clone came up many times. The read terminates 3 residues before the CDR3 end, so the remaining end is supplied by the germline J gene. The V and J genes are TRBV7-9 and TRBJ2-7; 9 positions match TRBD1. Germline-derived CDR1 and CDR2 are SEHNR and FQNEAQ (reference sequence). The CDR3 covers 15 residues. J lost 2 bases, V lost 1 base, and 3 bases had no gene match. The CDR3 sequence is CASSLGGQGPYEQYF. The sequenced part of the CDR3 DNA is TGTGCCAGCAGCTTAGGGGGACAGGGCCCCTACGAG.

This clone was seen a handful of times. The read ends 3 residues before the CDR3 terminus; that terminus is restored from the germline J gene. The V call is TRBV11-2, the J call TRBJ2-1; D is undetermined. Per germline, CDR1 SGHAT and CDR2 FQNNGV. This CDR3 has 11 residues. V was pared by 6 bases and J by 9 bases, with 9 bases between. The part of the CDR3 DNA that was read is TGTGCCAGCAGTAGGGTGCGTGAG. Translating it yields CASSRVRE. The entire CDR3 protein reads CASSRVREQFF.

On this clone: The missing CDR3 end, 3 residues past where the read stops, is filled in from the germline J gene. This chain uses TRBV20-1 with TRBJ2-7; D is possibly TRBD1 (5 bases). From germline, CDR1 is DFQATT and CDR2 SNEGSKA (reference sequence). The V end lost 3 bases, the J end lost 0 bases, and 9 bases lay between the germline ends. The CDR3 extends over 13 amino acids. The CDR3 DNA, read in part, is TGCAGTGCTAGGTCCGACAGCTCCTACGAG. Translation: CSARSDSSYE. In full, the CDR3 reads CSARSDSSYEQYF.

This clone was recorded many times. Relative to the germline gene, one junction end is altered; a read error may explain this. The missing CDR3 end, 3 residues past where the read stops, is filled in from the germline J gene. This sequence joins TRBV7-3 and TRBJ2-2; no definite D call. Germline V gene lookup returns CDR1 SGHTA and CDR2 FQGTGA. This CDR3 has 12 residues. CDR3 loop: CASNLTGGELFF. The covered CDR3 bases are TGTGCCAGCAACTTAACCGGCGGGGAG.

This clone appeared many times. The CDR3 protein is CASSEGGTSGRSSYNEQFF. The CDR3 bases that were read are TGTGCCAGCAGTGAGGGTGGGACTAGCGGGAGGAGCTCCTACAATGAG. The genes are TRBV2 and TRBJ2-1; 15 positions match TRBD2. The CDR3 extends 3 residues past the end of the read, so its final part is completed from the germline J gene. The germline gives CDR1 SNHLY, CDR2 FYNNEI. This CDR3 comprises 19 residues. V shed 3 bases and J 0 bases; nucleotides not matched to a gene: 6.

The DNA read from the CDR3 is TGTGCCAGCAGCTTATCGGGGGAGGGGTACAATGAG. Translation: CASSLSGEGYNE. The CDR3 in full is CASSLSGEGYNEQFF. This rearrangement joins TRBV7-2 to TRBJ2-1; 7 nucleotides agree with TRBD2. The CDR3 goes on 3 residues after the read ends, and that part is filled in from the germline J gene. The CDR3 is 15 amino acids. Looked up from germline, CDR1 is SGHTA and CDR2 is FQGNSA. V lost 2 bases, J lost 4 bases, and 5 bases stayed unmatched.

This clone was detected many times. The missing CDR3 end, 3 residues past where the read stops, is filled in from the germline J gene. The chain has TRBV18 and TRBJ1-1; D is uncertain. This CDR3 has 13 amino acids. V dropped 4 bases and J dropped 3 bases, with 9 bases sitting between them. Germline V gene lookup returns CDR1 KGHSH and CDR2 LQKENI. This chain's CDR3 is CASSLARDTEAFF. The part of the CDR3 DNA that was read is TGTGCCAGCTCACTGGCCCGAGACACTGAA.

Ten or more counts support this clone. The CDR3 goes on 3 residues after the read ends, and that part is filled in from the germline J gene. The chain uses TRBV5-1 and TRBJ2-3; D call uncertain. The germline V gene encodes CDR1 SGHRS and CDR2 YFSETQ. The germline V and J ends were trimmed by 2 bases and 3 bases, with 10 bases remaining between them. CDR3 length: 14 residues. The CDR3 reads CASSFEGSTDTQYF. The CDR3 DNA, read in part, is TGCGCCAGCAGCTTCGAAGGCAGTACAGATACG.

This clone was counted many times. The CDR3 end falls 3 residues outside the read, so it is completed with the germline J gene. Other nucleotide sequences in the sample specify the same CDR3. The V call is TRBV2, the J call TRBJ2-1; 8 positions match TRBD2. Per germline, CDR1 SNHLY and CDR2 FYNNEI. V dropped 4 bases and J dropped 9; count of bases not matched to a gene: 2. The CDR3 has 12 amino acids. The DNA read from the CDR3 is TGTGCCAGCAGTGTGACTAGCGCTGAG. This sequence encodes CASSVTSAE. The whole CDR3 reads CASSVTSAEQFF. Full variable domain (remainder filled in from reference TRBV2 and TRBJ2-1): EPEVTQTPSHQVTQMGQEVILRCVPISNHLYFYWYRQILGQKVEFLVSFYNNEISEKSEIFDDQFSVERPDGSNFTLKIRSTKLEDSAMYFCASSVTSAEQFFGPGTRLTVL.

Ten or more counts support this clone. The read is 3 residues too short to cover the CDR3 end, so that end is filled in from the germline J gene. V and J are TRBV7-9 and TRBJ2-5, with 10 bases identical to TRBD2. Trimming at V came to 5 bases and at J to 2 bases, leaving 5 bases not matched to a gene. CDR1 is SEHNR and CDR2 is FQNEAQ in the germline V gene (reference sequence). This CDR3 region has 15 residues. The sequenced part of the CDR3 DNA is TGTGCCAGCAGCGCGGGACTAGCGCCACAAGAGACC. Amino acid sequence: CASSAGLAPQET. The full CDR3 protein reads CASSAGLAPQETQYF.

Incomplete CDR3 DNA: TGTGCCAGCTCATCAGGGGGCAATCAGCCC. It is translated as CASSSGGNQP. The full CDR3 protein reads CASSSGGNQPQHF. The chain couples TRBV18 to TRBJ1-5; tentatively, D is TRBD1 (6 bases). The CDR3 end lies 3 residues beyond the end of the read and is filled in from the germline J gene. V was cut by 5 bases and J by 2 bases, with 7 bases left in between. The CDR3 length is 13 residues. The germline CDR1 and CDR2 sequences are KGHSH and LQKENI. Complete variable domain (other parts from reference TRBV18 and TRBJ1-5): NAGVMQNPRHLVRRRGQEARLRCSPMKGHSHVYWYRQLPEEGLKFMVYLQKENIIDESGMPKERFSAEFPKEGPSILRIQQVVRGDSAAYFCASSSGGNQPQHFGDGTRLSIL.

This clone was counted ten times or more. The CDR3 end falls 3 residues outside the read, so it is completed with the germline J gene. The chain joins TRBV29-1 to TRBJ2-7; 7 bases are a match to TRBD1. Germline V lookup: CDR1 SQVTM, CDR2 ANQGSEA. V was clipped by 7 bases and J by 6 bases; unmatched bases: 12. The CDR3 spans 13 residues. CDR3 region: CSAEGRGGIEQYF. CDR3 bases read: TGCAGCGCCGAAGGTAGAGGGGGCATCGAG.

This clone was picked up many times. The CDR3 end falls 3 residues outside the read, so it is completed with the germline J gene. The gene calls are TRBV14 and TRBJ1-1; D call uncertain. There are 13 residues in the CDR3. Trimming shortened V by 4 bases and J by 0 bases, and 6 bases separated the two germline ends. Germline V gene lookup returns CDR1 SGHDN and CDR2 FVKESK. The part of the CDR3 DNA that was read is TGTGCCAGCAGCCCACAGTTGAACACTGAA. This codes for CASSPQLNTE. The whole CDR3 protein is CASSPQLNTEAFF.